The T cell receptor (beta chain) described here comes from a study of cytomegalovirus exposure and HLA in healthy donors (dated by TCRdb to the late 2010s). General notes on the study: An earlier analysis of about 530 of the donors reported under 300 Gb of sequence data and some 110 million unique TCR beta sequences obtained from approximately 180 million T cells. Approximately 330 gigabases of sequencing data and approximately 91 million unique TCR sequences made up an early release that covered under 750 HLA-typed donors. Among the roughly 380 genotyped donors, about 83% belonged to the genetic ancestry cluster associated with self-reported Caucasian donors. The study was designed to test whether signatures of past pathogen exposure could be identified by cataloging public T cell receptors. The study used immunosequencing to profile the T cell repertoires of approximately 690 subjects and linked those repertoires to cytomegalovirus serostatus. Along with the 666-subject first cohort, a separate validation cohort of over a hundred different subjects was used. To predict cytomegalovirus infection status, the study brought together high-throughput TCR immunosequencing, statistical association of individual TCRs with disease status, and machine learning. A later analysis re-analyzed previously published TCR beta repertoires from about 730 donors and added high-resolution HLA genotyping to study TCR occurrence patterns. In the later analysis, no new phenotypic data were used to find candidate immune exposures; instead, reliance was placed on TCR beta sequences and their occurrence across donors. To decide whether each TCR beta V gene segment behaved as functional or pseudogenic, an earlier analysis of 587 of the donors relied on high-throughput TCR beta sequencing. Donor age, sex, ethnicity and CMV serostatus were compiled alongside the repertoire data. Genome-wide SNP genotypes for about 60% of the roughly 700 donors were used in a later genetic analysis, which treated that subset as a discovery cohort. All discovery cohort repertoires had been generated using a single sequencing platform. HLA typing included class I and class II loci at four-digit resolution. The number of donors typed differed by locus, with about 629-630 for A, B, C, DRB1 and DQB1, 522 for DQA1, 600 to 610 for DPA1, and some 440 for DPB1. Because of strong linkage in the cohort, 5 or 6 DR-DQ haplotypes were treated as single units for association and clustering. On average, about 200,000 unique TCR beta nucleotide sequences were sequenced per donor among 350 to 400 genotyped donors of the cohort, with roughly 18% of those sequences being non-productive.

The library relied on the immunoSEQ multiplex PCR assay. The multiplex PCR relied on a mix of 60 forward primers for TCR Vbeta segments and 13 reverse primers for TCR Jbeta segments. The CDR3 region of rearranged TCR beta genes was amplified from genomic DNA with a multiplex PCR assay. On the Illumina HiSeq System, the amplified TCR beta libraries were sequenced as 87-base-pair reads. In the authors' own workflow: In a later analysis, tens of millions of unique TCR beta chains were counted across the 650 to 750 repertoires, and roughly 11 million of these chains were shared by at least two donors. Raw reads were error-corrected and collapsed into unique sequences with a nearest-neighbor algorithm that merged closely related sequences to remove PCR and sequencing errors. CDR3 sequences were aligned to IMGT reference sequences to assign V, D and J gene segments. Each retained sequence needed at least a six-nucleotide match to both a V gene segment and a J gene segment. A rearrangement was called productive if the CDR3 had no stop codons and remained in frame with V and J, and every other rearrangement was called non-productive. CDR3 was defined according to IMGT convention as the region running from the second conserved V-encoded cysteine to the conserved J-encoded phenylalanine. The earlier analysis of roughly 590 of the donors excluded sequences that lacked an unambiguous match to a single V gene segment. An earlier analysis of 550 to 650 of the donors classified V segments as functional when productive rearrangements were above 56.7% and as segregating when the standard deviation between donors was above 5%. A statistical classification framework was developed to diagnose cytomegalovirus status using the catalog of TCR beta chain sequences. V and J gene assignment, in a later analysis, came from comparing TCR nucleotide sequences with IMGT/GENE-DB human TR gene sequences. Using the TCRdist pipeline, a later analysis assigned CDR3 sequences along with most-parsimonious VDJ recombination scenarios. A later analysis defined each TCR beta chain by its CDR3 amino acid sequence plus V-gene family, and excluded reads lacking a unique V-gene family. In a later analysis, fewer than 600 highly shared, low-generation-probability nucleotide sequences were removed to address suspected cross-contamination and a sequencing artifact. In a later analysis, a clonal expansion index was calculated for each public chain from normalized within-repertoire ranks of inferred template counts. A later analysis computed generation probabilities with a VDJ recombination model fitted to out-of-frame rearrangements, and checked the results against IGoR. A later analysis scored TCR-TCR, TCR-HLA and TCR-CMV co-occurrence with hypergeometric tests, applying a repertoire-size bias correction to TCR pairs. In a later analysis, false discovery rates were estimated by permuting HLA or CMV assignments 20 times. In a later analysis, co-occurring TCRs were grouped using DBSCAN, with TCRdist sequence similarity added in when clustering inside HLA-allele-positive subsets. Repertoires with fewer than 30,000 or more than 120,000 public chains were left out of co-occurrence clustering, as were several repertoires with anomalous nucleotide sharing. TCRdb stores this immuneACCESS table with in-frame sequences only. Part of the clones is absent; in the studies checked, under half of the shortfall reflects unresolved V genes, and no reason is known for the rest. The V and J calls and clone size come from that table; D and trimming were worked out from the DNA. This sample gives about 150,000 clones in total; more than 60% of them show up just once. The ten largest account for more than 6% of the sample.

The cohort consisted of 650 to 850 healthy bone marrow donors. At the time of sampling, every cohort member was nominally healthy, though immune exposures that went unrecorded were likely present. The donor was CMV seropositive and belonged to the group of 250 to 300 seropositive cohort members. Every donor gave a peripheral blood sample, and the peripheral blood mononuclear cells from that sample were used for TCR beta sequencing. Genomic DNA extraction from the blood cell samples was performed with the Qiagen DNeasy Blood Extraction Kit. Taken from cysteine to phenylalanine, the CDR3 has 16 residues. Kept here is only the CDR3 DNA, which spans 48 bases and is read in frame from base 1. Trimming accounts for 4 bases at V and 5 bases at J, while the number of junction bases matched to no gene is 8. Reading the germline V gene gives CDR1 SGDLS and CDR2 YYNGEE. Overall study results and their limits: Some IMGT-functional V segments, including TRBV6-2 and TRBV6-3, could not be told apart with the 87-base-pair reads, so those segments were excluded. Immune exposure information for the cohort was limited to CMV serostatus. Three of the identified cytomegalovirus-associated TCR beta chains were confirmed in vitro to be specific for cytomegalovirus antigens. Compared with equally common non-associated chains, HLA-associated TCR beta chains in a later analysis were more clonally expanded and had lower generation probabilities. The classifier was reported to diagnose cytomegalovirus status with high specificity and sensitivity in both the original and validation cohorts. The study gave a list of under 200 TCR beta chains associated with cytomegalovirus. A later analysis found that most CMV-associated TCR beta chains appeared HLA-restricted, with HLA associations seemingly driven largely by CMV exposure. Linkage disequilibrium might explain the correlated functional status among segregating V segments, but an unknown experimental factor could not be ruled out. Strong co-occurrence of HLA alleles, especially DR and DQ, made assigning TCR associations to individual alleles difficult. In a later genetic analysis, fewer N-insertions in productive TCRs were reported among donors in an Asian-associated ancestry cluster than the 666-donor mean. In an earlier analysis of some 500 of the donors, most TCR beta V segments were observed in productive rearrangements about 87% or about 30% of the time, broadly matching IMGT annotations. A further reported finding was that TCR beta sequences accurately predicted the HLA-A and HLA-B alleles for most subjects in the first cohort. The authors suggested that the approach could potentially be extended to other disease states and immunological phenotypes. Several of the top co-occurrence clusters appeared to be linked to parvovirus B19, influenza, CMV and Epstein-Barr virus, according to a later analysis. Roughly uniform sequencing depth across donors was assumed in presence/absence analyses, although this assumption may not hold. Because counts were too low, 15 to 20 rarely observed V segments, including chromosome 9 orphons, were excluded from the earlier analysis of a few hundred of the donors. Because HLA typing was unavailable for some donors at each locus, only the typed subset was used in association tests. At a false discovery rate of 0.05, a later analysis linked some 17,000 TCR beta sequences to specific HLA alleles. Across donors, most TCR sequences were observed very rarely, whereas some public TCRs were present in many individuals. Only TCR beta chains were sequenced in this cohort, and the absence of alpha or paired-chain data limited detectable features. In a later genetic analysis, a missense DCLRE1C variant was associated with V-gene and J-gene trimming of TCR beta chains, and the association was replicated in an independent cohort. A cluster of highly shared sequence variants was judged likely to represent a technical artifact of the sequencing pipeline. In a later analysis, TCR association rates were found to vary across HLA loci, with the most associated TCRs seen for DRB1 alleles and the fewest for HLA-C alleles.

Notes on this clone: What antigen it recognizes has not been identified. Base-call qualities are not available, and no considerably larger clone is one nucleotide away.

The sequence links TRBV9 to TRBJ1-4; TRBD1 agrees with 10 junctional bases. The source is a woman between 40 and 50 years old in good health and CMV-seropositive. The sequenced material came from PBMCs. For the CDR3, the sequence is CASSPRDRGRNEKLFF. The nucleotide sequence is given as TGTGCCAGCAGCCCCCGGGACAGGGGAAGGAATGAAAAACTGTTTTTT.